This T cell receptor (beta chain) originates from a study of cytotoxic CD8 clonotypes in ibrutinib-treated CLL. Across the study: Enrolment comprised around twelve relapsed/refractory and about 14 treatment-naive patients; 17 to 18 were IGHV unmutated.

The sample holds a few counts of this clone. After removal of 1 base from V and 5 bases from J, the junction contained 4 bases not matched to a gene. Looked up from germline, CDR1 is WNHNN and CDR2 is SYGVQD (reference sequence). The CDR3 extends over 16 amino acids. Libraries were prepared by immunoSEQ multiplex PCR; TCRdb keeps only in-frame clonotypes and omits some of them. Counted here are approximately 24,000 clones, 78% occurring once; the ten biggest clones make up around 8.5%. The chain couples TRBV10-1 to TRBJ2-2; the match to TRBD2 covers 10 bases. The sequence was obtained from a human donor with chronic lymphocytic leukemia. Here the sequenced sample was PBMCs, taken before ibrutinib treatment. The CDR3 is CASSEFASGSTGELFF. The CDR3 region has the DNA TGCGCCAGCAGTGAGTTTGCTAGCGGGAGTACCGGGGAGCTGTTTTTT.